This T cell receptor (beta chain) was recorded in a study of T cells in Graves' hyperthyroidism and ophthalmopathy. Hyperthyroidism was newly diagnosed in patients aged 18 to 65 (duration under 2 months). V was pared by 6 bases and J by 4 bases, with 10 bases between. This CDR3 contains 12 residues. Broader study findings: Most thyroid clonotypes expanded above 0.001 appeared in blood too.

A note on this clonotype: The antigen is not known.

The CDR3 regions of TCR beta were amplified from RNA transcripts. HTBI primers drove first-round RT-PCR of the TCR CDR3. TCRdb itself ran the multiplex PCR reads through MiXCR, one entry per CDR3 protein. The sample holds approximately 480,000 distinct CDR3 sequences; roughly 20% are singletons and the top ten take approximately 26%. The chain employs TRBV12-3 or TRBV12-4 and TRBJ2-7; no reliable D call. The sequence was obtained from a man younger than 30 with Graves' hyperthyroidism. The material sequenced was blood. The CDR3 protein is CASSPPQYEQYF. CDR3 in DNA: TGTGCCAGCAGCCCCCCTCAATACGAGCAGTACTTC.